This T cell receptor beta chain was documented in a study of blood T cell repertoires in COVID-19. Study-level information: From the United States, Italy and Spain came samples of acute and convalescent COVID-19. From T cells, B-cell-depleted T cells, or PBMCs came the material, which was cDNA or gDNA.

Followed over time, Seattle patients had been enrolled while infection was active. Germline V gene lookup returns CDR1 SQVTM and CDR2 ANQGSEA. This CDR3 comprises 15 residues. Trimming removed 0 bases from V and 3 bases from J, with 14 bases in between. Original handling: How many nucleated cells were present was estimated from reference gene primer amplification. Clones were read by immunoSEQ multiplex PCR, and TCRdb kept only the in-frame ones, dropping some. That table supplies the V and J calls and clone size; D and trimming were determined from the DNA. The sample carries 300,000 to 450,000 clones, more than 70% recorded once.

The clonotype originates from a woman aged 25 to 39 with COVID-19, enrolled during active disease. The J gene is TRBJ1-2, the V gene TRBV29-1; D may be TRBD1 (6 bases). Sequencing was performed on peripheral blood. The CDR3 protein is CSVEEGAGRDYGYTF. The CDR3 DNA reads TGCAGCGTTGAAGAGGGGGCAGGGAGGGACTATGGCTACACCTTC.